These 25 T cell receptor beta chains were sequenced from one sample in a study of blood T cell repertoires in COVID-19. TCRdb's table, derived via immunoSEQ multiplex PCR, lists solely in-frame clones and lacks some. This sample has around 160,000 clones, with approximately 80% found just once. Sequences were obtained from peripheral blood. The receptor source for this set is a woman between 40 and 55 years old with active or convalescent COVID-19.

V gene TRBV6-5 combines with J gene TRBJ2-7; D may be TRBD2 (6 bases). The V gene lost 5 bases and the J gene lost 7 bases, with 21 bases spanning the gap. The CDR3 consists of 15 residues. The germline V gene has CDR1 MNHEY and CDR2 SVGAGI. DNA of the CDR3: TGTGCCAGCAGTCCGGGCAGGGACTTGTTGGGAGAGCAGTACTTC. It codes for CASSPGRDLLGEQYF.

V gene TRBV5-1 combines with J gene TRBJ1-2; a weak D match, TRBD1 (5 bases). V lost 3 bases to trimming and J lost 6 bases, with 27 bases between them. The V gene's germline CDR1 is SGHRS and CDR2 YFSETQ. The CDR3 sequence is 18 residues long. CDR3 sequence: CASSSVGQGIFGSNGYTF. CDR3 bases: TGCGCCAGCAGCTCGGTTGGGCAGGGAATTTTCGGGTCGAATGGCTACACCTTC. The complete variable domain, with remaining parts taken from reference TRBV5-1 and TRBJ1-2, reads KAGVTQTPRYLIKTRGQQVTLSCSPISGHRSVSWYQQTPGQGLQFLFEYFSETQRNKGNFPGRFSGRQFSNSRSEMNVSTLELGDSALYLCASSSVGQGIFGSNGYTFGSGTRLTVV.

This clone was found once. This chain links TRBV6-2 or TRBV6-3 with TRBJ1-4; a possible D gene is TRBD1 (6 bases). This CDR3 has 14 amino acids. V was pared by 2 bases and J by 5 bases, with 9 bases between. Germline V CDR1 and CDR2: MNHEY, SVGEGT. CDR3 region: CASSYDRRNEKLFF. The CDR3 DNA sequence: TGTGCCAGCAGTTACGACAGGCGGAATGAAAAACTGTTTTTT.

This clone was picked up a small number of times. The CDR3 region is CSVAQGAADSNQPQHF. The CDR3 DNA is TGCAGCGTTGCCCAGGGGGCCGCGGATAGCAATCAGCCCCAGCATTTT. The rearrangement links TRBV29-1 to TRBJ1-5; 8 bases map to TRBD1. The germline V gene encodes CDR1 SQVTM and CDR2 ANQGSEA. The CDR3 totals 16 residues. After removal of 4 bases from V and 0 bases from J, the junction contained 8 bases not matched to a gene.

V gene TRBV19 combines with J gene TRBJ2-7, with TRBD1 matching over 8 bases. The CDR3 extends over 14 amino acids. J was trimmed by 2 bases and V by 10 bases; bases with no gene match: 10. Germline-derived CDR1 and CDR2 are LNHDA and SQIVND (reference sequence). CDR3 protein: CATTSGGGPYEQYF. Written as DNA, the CDR3 is TGTGCCACCACCTCAGGGGGCGGACCCTACGAGCAGTACTTC.

This clone was found a few times. The gene calls are TRBV7-9 and TRBJ2-1; D is perhaps TRBD1 (5 bases). The CDR3 contains 15 residues. Germline V CDR1 and CDR2: SEHNR, FQNEAQ (reference sequence). With 1 base removed from V and 4 bases from J, the gap between germline ends came to 11 bases. The CDR3 loop reads CASSLVSDKYNEQFF. For the CDR3, the DNA is TGTGCCAGCAGCTTAGTCTCGGACAAATACAATGAGCAGTTCTTC.

This chain joins TRBV28 and TRBJ2-1; 11 positions agree with TRBD2. The ends lost 1 base at V and 1 base at J; junction bases unmatched: 9. Germline V lookup: CDR1 MDHEN, CDR2 SYDVKM. This CDR3 has 19 residues. CDR3 amino acids: CASSLLAGRLAGSYNEQFF. CDR3 DNA: TGTGCCAGCAGTTTATTGGCAGGGAGACTAGCGGGGTCCTACAATGAGCAGTTCTTC.

V gene TRBV9 combines with J gene TRBJ1-1; maybe TRBD1 (6 bases). CDR1 and CDR2 from the germline V gene are SGDLS and YYNGEE. V gave up 3 bases and J gave up 2 bases, with 8 bases separating them. This CDR3 contains 13 residues. The CDR3: CASSADSNTEAFF. The CDR3 nucleotides are TGTGCCAGCAGCGCGGACAGTAACACTGAAGCTTTCTTT.

This clone was detected only a few times. The chain combines TRBV6-6 with TRBJ1-1; D gene uncertain. Germline loops: CDR1 MNHNY, CDR2 SVGAGI (reference sequence). V lost 7 bases, J lost 5 bases, and 14 bases lay in between. The CDR3 covers 13 residues. The CDR3 nucleotides read TGTGCCAGCACGGGATTTGTAACGACTGAAGCTTTCTTT. Protein: CASTGFVTTEAFF.

V is TRBV28 and J is TRBJ1-5; 7 bases align to TRBD1. The CDR3 spans 16 residues. Germline values: CDR1 MDHEN, CDR2 SYDVKM. Unmatched junction bases numbered 13, after V lost 11 bases and J lost 0 bases. The CDR3 coding sequence is TGTGCCTCTAACGGGGGACAGATTAATAGCAATCAGCCCCAGCATTTT. The encoded protein is CASNGGQINSNQPQHF. The entire variable domain, with the rest obtained from reference TRBV28 and TRBJ1-5, is as follows: DVKVTQSSRYLVKRTGEKVFLECVQDMDHENMFWYRQDPGLGLRLIYFSYDVKMKEKGDIPEGYSVSREKKERFSLILESASTNQTSMYLCASNGGQINSNQPQHFGDGTRLSIL.

The V call is TRBV28, the J call TRBJ2-7, with 7 nucleotides matching TRBD1. V gave up 7 bases and J gave up 6 bases; unmatched junction bases: 6. Germline CDR1 reads MDHEN; CDR2 reads SYDVKM. The CDR3 spans 12 residues. The CDR3 DNA is TGTGCCAGCACTGGGGCAGGGGGCGAGCAGTACTTC. Translated: CASTGAGGEQYF.

This chain uses TRBV10-3 with TRBJ1-3; 8 bases match TRBD1. Germline CDR1 reads ENHRY; CDR2 reads SYGVKD. This CDR3 is 19 amino acids long. The V gene end was trimmed by 0 bases and the J gene end by 0 bases; junction bases not matched to a gene: 10. In DNA, the CDR3 is TGTGCCATCAGTGAGTCGGTTTCTAGGACAGGGAGCTCTGGAAACACCATATATTTT. This gives the protein CAISESVSRTGSSGNTIYF.

On this clone: Other DNA sequences in this specimen translate into the identical CDR3. The rearrangement links TRBV18 to TRBJ2-5; 9 nucleotides match TRBD2. Trimming at V came to 3 bases and at J to 1 base, leaving 3 bases not matched to a gene. The CDR3 sequence is 15 residues long. Germline V gives CDR1 KGHSH, CDR2 LQKENI. This CDR3 is CASSPSSGGQETQYF. The CDR3 DNA is TGTGCCAGCTCACCTAGTAGCGGGGGCCAAGAGACCCAGTACTTC.

This clone was seen a handful of times. CDR3 protein: CAWSVQGTGELFF. CDR3 sequence (DNA): TGTGCCTGGAGTGTCCAGGGAACCGGGGAGCTGTTTTTT. The J gene is TRBJ2-2, the V gene TRBV30; TRBD1 might be the D (5 bases). In germline, CDR1 is GTSNPN, CDR2 SVGIG (reference sequence). CDR3 length equals 13 residues. The V end lost 0 bases, the J end lost 5 bases, and 7 bases lay between the germline ends.

The gene calls are TRBV5-1 and TRBJ2-1; TRBD2 matches at 8 bases. Losses at the gene ends were 4 bases for V and 8 bases for J; bases not matched to a gene: 5. The length of the CDR3 is 13 residues. CDR1 is SGHRS and CDR2 is YFSETQ in the germline V gene. CDR3 DNA sequence: TGCGCCAGCAGCCCAAGGACTAGCTATGAGCAGTTCTTC. This translates into CASSPRTSYEQFF.

The chain uses TRBV7-9 and TRBJ2-7, with TRBD1 identical over 11 bases. The V and J ends lost 5 bases and 6 bases, in that order; junction bases with no gene match: 9. CDR1 is SEHNR, CDR2 FQNEAQ, per germline (reference sequence). The CDR3 sequence is 15 residues long. This CDR3 reads CASSLGTGGGGEQYF. CDR3 nucleotide sequence: TGTGCCAGCAGCCTCGGGACAGGGGGAGGTGGCGAGCAGTACTTC.

The chain combines TRBV28 with TRBJ2-7; 7 bases align to TRBD1. Germline V lookup: CDR1 MDHEN, CDR2 SYDVKM. Germline trimming cut 4 bases from V and 0 bases from J; bases unmatched to any gene: 9. This CDR3 contains 16 residues. CDR3 loop: CASSSFGTVFSYEQYF. As DNA, the CDR3 is TGTGCCAGCAGTTCGTTTGGGACAGTCTTCTCCTACGAGCAGTACTTC.

This clone is a singleton in its sample. The CDR3 sequence is CASSLGTGGNEQFF. In DNA form, the CDR3 reads TGTGCCAGCAGCTTAGGAACAGGGGGGAATGAGCAGTTCTTC. The V and J genes are TRBV7-2 and TRBJ2-1; TRBD1 matches at 8 bases. J was trimmed by 7 bases and V by 1 base; bases with no gene match: 3. Germline V gene sequence: CDR1 SGHTA, CDR2 FQGNSA. CDR3 size: 14 residues.

V usage is TRBV7-2 and J usage is TRBJ2-7; 8 bases are a match to TRBD2. V was clipped by 5 bases and J by 3 bases; unmatched bases: 18. Germline CDR1 reads SGHTA; CDR2 reads FQGNSA. The CDR3 consists of 18 residues. The CDR3 DNA reads TGTGCCAGCAGCCCATACTGGTCCTTAGCGGGGAGCAACTACGAGCAGTACTTC. Translated, it gives CASSPYWSLAGSNYEQYF.

The J gene is TRBJ2-7, the V gene TRBV3-1 (or the pseudogene TRBV3-2), with D tentatively TRBD1 (6 bases). Deletions cut 4 bases from V and 0 bases from J, with 10 bases between. Germline CDR1 and CDR2: LGHDT and YNNKEL (reference sequence). The CDR3 has 14 amino acids. CDR3 sequence (DNA): TGTGCCAGCAGCCTCATGACAGGCTCCTACGAGCAGTACTTC. Protein sequence: CASSLMTGSYEQYF.

This chain connects TRBV19 to TRBJ2-1; TRBD2 agrees at 12 bases. Germline CDR1 reads LNHDA; CDR2 reads SQIVND (reference sequence). Unmatched junction bases numbered 6, after V lost 3 bases and J lost 9 bases. This CDR3 spans 15 amino acids. Here the CDR3 DNA reads TGTGCCAGTAGTATCCCGAGACTAGCGGGAGTTGAGCAGTTCTTC. It translates to CASSIPRLAGVEQFF. Supplemented by reference TRBV19 and TRBJ2-1, the full variable domain reads DGGITQSPKYLFRKEGQNVTLSCEQNLNHDAMYWYRQDPGQGLRLIYYSQIVNDFQKGDIAEGYSVSREKKESFPLTVTSAQKNPTAFYLCASSIPRLAGVEQFFGPGTRLTVL.

The chain employs TRBV3-1 (or the pseudogene TRBV3-2) and TRBJ1-2, with a weak D call TRBD1 (6 bases). V was pared by 4 bases and J by 7 bases, with 16 bases between. Germline CDR1 is LGHDT and CDR2 is YNNKEL (reference sequence). This CDR3 comprises 14 residues. The CDR3 nucleotides read TGTGCCAGCAGCCTCCGACAGCAAGGGGGTGGCTACACCTTC. It codes for CASSLRQQGGGYTF.

The CDR3 DNA reads as TGTGCCAGCAGCTTAGATCCTTTTACTGGGGGCGGCGGTTTGGTTGGCTACACCTTC. The encoded protein is CASSLDPFTGGGGLVGYTF. The V gene is TRBV11-2, the J gene TRBJ1-2, with a weak D call TRBD1 (6 bases). Trimming removed 0 bases at V and 7 bases at J, with 27 bases between. The CDR3 extends over 19 amino acids. The germline CDR1 and CDR2 sequences are SGHAT and FQNNGV.

CDR3 amino acids: CASSFGGLAETQYF. The DNA of the CDR3 is TGTGCCAGCAGCTTTGGGGGACTAGCGGAGACCCAGTACTTC. The V and J genes are TRBV7-2 and TRBJ2-5; 10 nucleotides agree with TRBD2. The germline V gene has CDR1 SGHTA and CDR2 FQGNSA. The CDR3 extends over 14 amino acids. With 3 bases clipped from V and 5 bases from J, the junction kept 3 bases outside the gene matches.

This clone was picked up many times. The chain uses TRBV19 and TRBJ2-7; TRBD2 aligns across 12 bases. The CDR3 contains 13 residues. Looked up from germline, CDR1 is LNHDA and CDR2 is SQIVND (reference sequence). After removal of 10 bases from V and 7 bases from J, the junction contained 8 bases not matched to a gene. This CDR3 is CATASGRAGEQYF. The CDR3 nucleotides read TGTGCCACCGCTAGCGGGAGGGCGGGGGAGCAGTACTTC. Filled out from reference TRBV19 and TRBJ2-7, the complete variable domain reads DGGITQSPKYLFRKEGQNVTLSCEQNLNHDAMYWYRQDPGQGLRLIYYSQIVNDFQKGDIAEGYSVSREKKESFPLTVTSAQKNPTAFYLCATASGRAGEQYFGPGTRLTVT.